This T cell receptor (beta chain) comes out of a study of blood T cell repertoires in COVID-19. Sequencing was performed with immunoSEQ multiplex PCR; in TCRdb, only in-frame clones are kept and a portion is missing. The table records about 250,000 clones, around nine tenths of them present only once. With V trimmed by 6 bases and J by 5 bases, 7 bases remained unmatched. CDR3 length: 13 residues. The germline V gene encodes CDR1 SGHNT and CDR2 YYREEE (reference sequence). The sequence was obtained from a man aged 25 to 45 with COVID-19, enrolled during active disease. The chain is built from TRBV5-4 and TRBJ1-2; 7 positions agree with TRBD1. The specimen was peripheral blood. CDR3 DNA: TGTGCCAGCACTCCAGGGGGTCGGTATGGCTACACCTTC. This codes for CASTPGGRYGYTF.